Each of the 10 T cell receptor beta chains below was sequenced from the same sample in a study of post-analysis software for immune sequencing data. These TCRs' antigens remain unknown. Unique-molecular-identifier-tagged TCR beta cDNA libraries were used. TCRdb reanalysed the PCR reads using MiXCR and keeps one entry per CDR3 protein. The table has a few hundred thousand distinct CDR3 sequences, 30% to 40% seen once. General study results and limits: Among a handful of TRBV segments more frequent in patients than controls were TRBV5-6, TRBV5-1 and TRBV20-1.

Source material: blood. The receptors were sampled from a girl aged 2-17 years with multiple sclerosis.

V and J are TRBV5-1 and TRBJ2-1; 7 bases are a match to TRBD2. CDR3 length: 13 amino acids. V dropped 4 bases and J dropped 9; count of bases not matched to a gene: 7. CDR1 is SGHRS and CDR2 is YFSETQ in the germline V gene. The CDR3 loop is CASSARGGSEQFF. As DNA, the CDR3 is TGCGCCAGCAGCGCCCGTGGCGGGAGTGAGCAGTTCTTC.

This rearrangement joins TRBV5-1 to TRBJ2-5; no clear D gene. V gave up 0 bases and J gave up 2 bases, with 8 bases separating them. Germline assignment: CDR1 SGHRS and CDR2 YFSETQ. There are 14 residues in the CDR3. CDR3 DNA: TGCGCCAGCAGCTTGGACTCGACACAAGAGACCCAGTACTTC. Translation: CASSLDSTQETQYF.

There are a few counts of this clonotype. V usage is TRBV29-1 and J usage is TRBJ2-5, with D unresolved. From germline, CDR1 is SQVTM and CDR2 ANQGSEA. The CDR3 totals 12 residues. V gave up 5 bases and J gave up 2 bases, with 9 bases separating them. This CDR3 is CSVRLLQETQYF. The CDR3 coding sequence is TGCAGCGTTAGACTGTTGCAAGAGACCCAGTACTTC.

This chain links TRBV6-1 with TRBJ1-1; D gene ambiguous. V was trimmed by 6 bases and J by 2 bases, leaving 16 bases between them. Germline V gene sequence: CDR1 MNHNS, CDR2 SASEGT. This CDR3 has 15 residues. The CDR3 region has the DNA TGTGCCAGCAGGTTAATAGGGTACGATAACACTGAAGCTTTCTTT. Residues: CASRLIGYDNTEAFF.

The sample holds a few counts of this clonotype. The chain is built from TRBV5-5 and TRBJ2-1, with D perhaps TRBD1 (6 bases). V was cut by 3 bases and J by 5 bases, with 15 bases left in between. Germline assignment: CDR1 SGHKS and CDR2 YYEKEE (reference sequence). This CDR3 contains 15 residues. The CDR3 protein is CASSSMGARHNEQFF. In DNA, the CDR3 is TGTGCCAGCAGCTCGATGGGGGCGAGACACAATGAGCAGTTCTTC.

This chain uses TRBV20-1 with TRBJ2-5; 8 bases match TRBD1. J gave up 11 bases and V 0 bases, and 14 bases lay outside the gene matches. From germline, CDR1 is DFQATT and CDR2 SNEGSKA (reference sequence). The CDR3 loop spans 15 amino acids. CDR3 region: CSARDPTGGIREQYF. In nucleotides, the CDR3 is TGCAGTGCTAGAGATCCTACAGGGGGGATAAGGGAGCAGTACTTC.

Comment on this clonotype: A much bigger clone sits one base away, suggesting this may be a read error. The rearrangement links TRBV7-9 to TRBJ2-2; D unclear. Deletions cut 1 base from V and 4 bases from J, with 7 bases between. This CDR3 is 14 amino acids long. The germline gives CDR1 SEHNR, CDR2 FQNEAQ (reference sequence). CDR3 DNA sequence: TGTGCCAGCAGCTTAGGGACGACCACCGGGGAGCTGTTTTTT. It codes for CASSLGTTTGELFF.

In this sample, this clonotype turned up a few times. The gene calls are TRBV20-1 and TRBJ2-5; TRBD2 aligns across 12 bases. J lost 4 bases, V lost 3 bases, and 9 bases had no gene match. CDR1 and CDR2 from the germline V gene are DFQATT and SNEGSKA (reference sequence). The CDR3 covers 16 residues. The DNA for the CDR3 is TGCAGTGCTAGCCCGGCTAGCGGGGGGGCTGGAGAGACCCAGTACTTC. Protein sequence: CSASPASGGAGETQYF.

The V call is TRBV5-6, the J call TRBJ1-1; D is possibly TRBD1 (6 bases). Germline CDR1 SGHDT, CDR2 YYEEEE. The CDR3 has 17 residues. Trimming removed 0 bases at V and 0 bases at J, with 15 bases between. CDR3 DNA sequence: TGTGCCAGCAGCTTGGCCTTCGAGAGGGGGATGAACACTGAAGCTTTCTTT. Translation gives CASSLAFERGMNTEAFF.

The chain joins TRBV5-1 to TRBJ2-2; tentative D call: TRBD1 (6 bases). The CDR3 spans 13 residues. V was pared by 0 bases and J by 9 bases, with 9 bases between. Germline CDR1 and CDR2: SGHRS and YFSETQ. The CDR3 bases are TGCGCCAGCAGCTTGGACAGGGCCAGGGAGCTGTTTTTT. Translating it yields CASSLDRARELFF.